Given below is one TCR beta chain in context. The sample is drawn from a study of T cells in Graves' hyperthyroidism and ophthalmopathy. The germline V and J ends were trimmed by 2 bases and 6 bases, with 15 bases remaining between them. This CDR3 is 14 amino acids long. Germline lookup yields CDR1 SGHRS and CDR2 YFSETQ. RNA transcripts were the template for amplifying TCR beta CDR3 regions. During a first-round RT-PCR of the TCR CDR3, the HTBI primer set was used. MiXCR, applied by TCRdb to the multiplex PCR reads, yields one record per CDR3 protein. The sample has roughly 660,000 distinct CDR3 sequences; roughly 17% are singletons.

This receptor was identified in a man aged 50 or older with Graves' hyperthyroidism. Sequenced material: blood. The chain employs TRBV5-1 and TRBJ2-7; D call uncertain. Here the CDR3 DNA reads TGCGCCAGCAGCTTTCGAAGGGTCGAGTCCGAGCAGTACTTC. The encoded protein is CASSFRRVESEQYF.